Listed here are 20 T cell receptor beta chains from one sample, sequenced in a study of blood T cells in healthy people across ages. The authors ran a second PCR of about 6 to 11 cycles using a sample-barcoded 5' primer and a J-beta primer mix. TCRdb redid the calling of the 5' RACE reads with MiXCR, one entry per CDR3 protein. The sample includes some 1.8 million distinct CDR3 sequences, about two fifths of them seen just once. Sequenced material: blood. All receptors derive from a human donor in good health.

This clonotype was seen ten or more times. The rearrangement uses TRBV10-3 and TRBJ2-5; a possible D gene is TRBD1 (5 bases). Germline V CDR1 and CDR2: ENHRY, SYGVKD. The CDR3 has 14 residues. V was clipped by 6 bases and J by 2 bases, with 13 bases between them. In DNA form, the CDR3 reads TGTGCCATCAGGGGGCAGTCCCCTCAAGAGACCCAGTACTTC. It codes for CAIRGQSPQETQYF.

The DNA for the CDR3 is TGTGCCAGCAAAAGGACAGGCGACTTTTACGAGCAGTACTTC. Amino acid sequence: CASKRTGDFYEQYF. The chain couples TRBV7-9 to TRBJ2-7, with 7 bases identical to TRBD1. Germline V gene lookup returns CDR1 SEHNR and CDR2 FQNEAQ (reference sequence). This CDR3 comprises 14 residues. J was trimmed by 4 bases and V by 7 bases; bases with no gene match: 10. Combining the CDR3 with reference TRBV7-9 and TRBJ2-7 gives the whole variable domain DTGVSQNPRHKITKRGQNVTFRCDPISEHNRLYWYRQTLGQGPEFLTYFQNEAQLEKSRLLSDRFSAERPKGSFSTLEIQRTEQGDSAMYLCASKRTGDFYEQYFGPGTRLTVT.

In DNA form, the CDR3 reads TGCAGCGTTGCACAGGGCGACGGCACCGAAGCTTTCTTT. Translating gives CSVAQGDGTEAFF. The chain employs TRBV29-1 and TRBJ1-1; maybe TRBD1 (6 bases). The CDR3 runs 13 residues. CDR1 is SQVTM and CDR2 is ANQGSEA in the germline V gene. Trimming left V 4 bases short and J 8 bases short, with 17 bases between.

Here the CDR3 DNA reads TGTGCCAGCCTCAGGAGTTTTAGGGGGCAGAGTTCACCCCTCCACTTT. Amino acid sequence: CASLRSFRGQSSPLHF. The chain is built from TRBV6-5 and TRBJ1-6; TRBD1 agrees at 7 bases. The CDR3 has 16 residues. J lost 9 bases, V lost 8 bases, and 16 bases had no gene match. Per the germline V gene, CDR1 is MNHEY and CDR2 is SVGAGI.

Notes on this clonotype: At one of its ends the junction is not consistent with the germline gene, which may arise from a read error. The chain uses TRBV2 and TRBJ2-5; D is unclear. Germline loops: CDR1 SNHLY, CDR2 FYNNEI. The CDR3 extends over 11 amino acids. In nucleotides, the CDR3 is TGTGCCGGCAGTGAAGGCGAGACCCAGTACTTC. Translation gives CAGSEGETQYF.

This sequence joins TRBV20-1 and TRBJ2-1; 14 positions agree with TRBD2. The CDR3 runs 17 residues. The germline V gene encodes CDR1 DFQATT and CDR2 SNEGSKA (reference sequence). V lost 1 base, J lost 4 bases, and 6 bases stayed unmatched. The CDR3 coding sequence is TGCAGTGCTAGAGCCGGGACTAGCGGGGGCCGTTACAATGAGCAGTTCTTC. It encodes CSARAGTSGGRYNEQFF.

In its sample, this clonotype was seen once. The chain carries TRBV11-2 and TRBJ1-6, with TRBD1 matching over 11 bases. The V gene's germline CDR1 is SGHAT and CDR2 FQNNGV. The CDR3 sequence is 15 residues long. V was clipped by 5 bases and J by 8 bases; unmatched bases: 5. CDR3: CASSPRTGGHSPLHF. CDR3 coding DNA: TGTGCCAGCAGCCCCCGGACAGGGGGCCATTCACCCCTCCACTTT. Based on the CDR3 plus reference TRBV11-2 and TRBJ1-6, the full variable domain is EAGVAQSPRYKIIEKRQSVAFWCNPISGHATLYWYQQILGQGPKLLIQFQNNGVVDDSQLPKDRFSAERLKGVDSTLKIQPAKLEDSAVYLCASSPRTGGHSPLHFGNGTRLTVT.

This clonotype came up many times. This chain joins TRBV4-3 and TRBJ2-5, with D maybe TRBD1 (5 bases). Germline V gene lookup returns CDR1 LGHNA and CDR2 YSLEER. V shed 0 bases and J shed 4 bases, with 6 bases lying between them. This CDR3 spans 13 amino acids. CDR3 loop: CASSQDRGETQYF. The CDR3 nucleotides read TGCGCCAGCAGCCAAGATAGGGGAGAGACCCAGTACTTC.

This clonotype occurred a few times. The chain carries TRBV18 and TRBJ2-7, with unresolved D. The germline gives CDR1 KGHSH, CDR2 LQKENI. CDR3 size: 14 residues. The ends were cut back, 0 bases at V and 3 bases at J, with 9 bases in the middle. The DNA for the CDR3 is TGTGCCAGCTCACCACCCTCGGACGGCTACGAGCAGTACTTC. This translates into CASSPPSDGYEQYF.

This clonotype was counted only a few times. CDR3 sequence: CASSHPGGTYGYTF. The CDR3 bases are TGCGCCAGCAGCCACCCTGGGGGGACCTATGGCTACACCTTC. The chain joins TRBV4-1 to TRBJ1-2, with D maybe TRBD1 (5 bases). The germline V gene has CDR1 MGHRA and CDR2 YSYEKL. The CDR3 spans 14 residues. V was clipped by 3 bases and J by 4 bases, with 12 bases between them.

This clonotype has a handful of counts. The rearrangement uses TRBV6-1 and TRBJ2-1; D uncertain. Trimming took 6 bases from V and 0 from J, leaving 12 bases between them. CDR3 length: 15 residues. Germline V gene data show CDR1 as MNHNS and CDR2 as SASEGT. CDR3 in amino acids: CASRLDGSSYNEQFF. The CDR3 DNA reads TGTGCCAGCAGACTCGACGGAAGCTCCTACAATGAGCAGTTCTTC.

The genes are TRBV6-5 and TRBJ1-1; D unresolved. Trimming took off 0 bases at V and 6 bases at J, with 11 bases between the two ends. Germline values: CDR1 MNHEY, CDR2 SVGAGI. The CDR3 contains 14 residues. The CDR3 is CASSYSEGWPEAFF. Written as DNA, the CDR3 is TGTGCCAGCAGTTACTCCGAGGGCTGGCCTGAAGCTTTCTTT.

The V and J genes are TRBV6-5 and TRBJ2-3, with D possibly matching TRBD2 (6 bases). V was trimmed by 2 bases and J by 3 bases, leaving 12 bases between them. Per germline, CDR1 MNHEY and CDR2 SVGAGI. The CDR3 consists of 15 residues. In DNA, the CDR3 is TGTGCCAGCAGTTACGGTGGCGGGGAGACAGATACGCAGTATTTT. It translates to CASSYGGGETDTQYF.

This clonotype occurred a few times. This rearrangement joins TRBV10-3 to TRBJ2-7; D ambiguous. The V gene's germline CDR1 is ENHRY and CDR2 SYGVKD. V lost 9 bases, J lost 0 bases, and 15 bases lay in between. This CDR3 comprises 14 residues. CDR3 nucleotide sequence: TGTGCCATTAGAGCGACACGGAGCTCCTACGAGCAGTACTTC. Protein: CAIRATRSSYEQYF.

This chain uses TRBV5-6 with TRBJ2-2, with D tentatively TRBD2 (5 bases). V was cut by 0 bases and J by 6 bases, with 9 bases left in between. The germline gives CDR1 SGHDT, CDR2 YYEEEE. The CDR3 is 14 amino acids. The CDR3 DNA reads TGTGCCAGCAGCTTGGCCGTGGAGGCCGGGGAGCTGTTTTTT. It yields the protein CASSLAVEAGELFF. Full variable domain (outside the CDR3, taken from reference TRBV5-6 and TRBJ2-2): DAGVTQSPTHLIKTRGQQVTLRCSPKSGHDTVSWYQQALGQGPQFIFQYYEEEERQRGNFPDRFSGHQFPNYSSELNVNALLLGDSALYLCASSLAVEAGELFFGEGSRLTVL.

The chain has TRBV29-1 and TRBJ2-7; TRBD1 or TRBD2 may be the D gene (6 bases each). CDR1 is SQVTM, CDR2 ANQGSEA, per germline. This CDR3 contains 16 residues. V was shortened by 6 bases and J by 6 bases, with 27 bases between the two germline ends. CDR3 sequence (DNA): TGCAGCGTCGCCATCAACAGGGAGGAAGGAGAGGGCGAGCAGTACTTC. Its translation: CSVAINREEGEGEQYF.

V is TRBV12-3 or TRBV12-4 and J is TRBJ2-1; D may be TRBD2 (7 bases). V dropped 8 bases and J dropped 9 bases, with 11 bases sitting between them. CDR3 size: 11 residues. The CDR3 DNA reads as TGTGCCAGCGGGGGGGCTGGTGAGCAGTTCTTC. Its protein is CASGGAGEQFF.

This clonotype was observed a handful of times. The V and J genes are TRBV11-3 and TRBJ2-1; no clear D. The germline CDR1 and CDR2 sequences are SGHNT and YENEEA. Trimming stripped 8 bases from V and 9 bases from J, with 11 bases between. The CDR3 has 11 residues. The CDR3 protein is CASGRGFEQFF. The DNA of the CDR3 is TGTGCCAGCGGCCGCGGATTTGAGCAGTTCTTC. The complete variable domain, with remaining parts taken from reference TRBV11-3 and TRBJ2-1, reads EAGVVQSPRYKIIEKKQPVAFWCNPISGHNTLYWYLQNLGQGPELLIRYENEEAVDDSQLPKDRFSAERLKGVDSTLKIQPAELGDSAVYLCASGRGFEQFFGPGTRLTVL.

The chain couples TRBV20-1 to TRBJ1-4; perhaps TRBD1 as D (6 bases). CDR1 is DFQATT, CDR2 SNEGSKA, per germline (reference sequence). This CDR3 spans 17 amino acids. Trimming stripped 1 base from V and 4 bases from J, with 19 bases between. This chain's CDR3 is CSARGFLRTEFNEKLFF. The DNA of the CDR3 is TGCAGTGCTAGAGGTTTCCTACGGACAGAATTTAATGAAAAACTGTTTTTT.

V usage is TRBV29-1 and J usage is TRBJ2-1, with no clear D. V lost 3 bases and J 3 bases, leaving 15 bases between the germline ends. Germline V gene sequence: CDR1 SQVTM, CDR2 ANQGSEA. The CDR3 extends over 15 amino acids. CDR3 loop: CSVDIPPGDYNEQFF. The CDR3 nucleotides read TGCAGCGTTGATATCCCCCCCGGCGACTACAATGAGCAGTTCTTC.